The rows below give T cell receptor beta chains drawn from one sample of a study of control samples from healthy donors and cancer patients. TCRdb's table, derived via immunoSEQ multiplex PCR, lists solely in-frame clones and lacks some. The data contain some 100,000 clones, 90% of them singletons. The sample was blood. The receptors here all came from a human donor in good health. The donor label of this sample is uncertain. The CDR3 runs from the conserved cysteine through the conserved F or W. D genes are given only for firm matches. Size tells how often a clone was seen (once, few, many) or the class of an expanded clone, and some rows leave it out.

>NA|TRBJ1-4|TRBV12-3/TRBV12-4|13|NA
CASSLASREKLFF
TGTGCCAGCAGTTTAGCATCTCGTGAAAAACTGTTTTTT
>few|TRBJ2-6|TRBV7-8|14|NA
CASSGSRGANVLTF
TGTGCCAGCAGCGGGAGTCGCGGGGCCAACGTCCTGACTTTC
>NA|TRBJ1-1|TRBV11-2|14|NA
CASSLAGRGIEAFF
TGTGCCAGCAGCTTAGCCGGCAGGGGAATTGAAGCTTTCTTT
>NA|TRBJ1-5|TRBV6-5|15|TRBD1
CASRGDRGRRQPQHF
TGTGCCAGCAGGGGGGACAGGGGGCGCAGGCAGCCCCAGCATTTT
>once|TRBJ1-2|TRBV24-1|14|TRBD1
CATSDRRDRGGYTF
TGTGCCACCAGTGATCGCCGGGACAGGGGTGGCTACACCTTC
>NA|TRBJ2-1|TRBV7-6|13|NA
CASSAQWAAEQFF
TGTGCCAGCAGCGCACAGTGGGCGGCTGAGCAGTTCTTC
>NA|TRBJ1-3|TRBV24-1|16|NA
CATSEGSGGLRNTIYF
TGTGCCACCAGTGAAGGGAGCGGTGGCCTAAGAAACACCATATATTTT
>few|TRBJ1-5|TRBV19|15|NA
CASSMPGHFNQPQHF
TGTGCCAGTAGTATGCCAGGGCATTTTAATCAGCCCCAGCATTTT
>NA|TRBJ1-3|TRBV30|13|NA
CAWSGGEGNTIYF
TGTGCCTGGTCCGGCGGAGAGGGAAACACCATATATTTT
>NA|TRBJ1-5|TRBV18|15|NA
CASSPQSGGDQPQHF
TGTGCCAGCTCACCACAATCCGGGGGGGATCAGCCCCAGCATTTT
>NA|TRBJ1-5|TRBV12-3/TRBV12-4|13|NA
CASSYTSNQPQHF
TGTGCCAGCAGTTACACGTCGAATCAGCCCCAGCATTTT
>NA|TRBJ2-1|TRBV27|16|TRBD1
CASSLGGTGRKDEQFF
TGTGCCAGCAGTTTGGGGGGGACAGGGAGAAAGGATGAGCAGTTCTTC
>NA|TRBJ1-1|TRBV27|14|NA
CASSSGMTNTEAFF
TGTGCCAGCAGTTCCGGGATGACGAACACTGAAGCTTTCTTT
>NA|TRBJ1-5|TRBV24-1|14|TRBD1
CATRKDRGNQPQHF
TGTGCCACCAGGAAAGACAGGGGGAATCAGCCCCAGCATTTT
>NA|TRBJ2-3|TRBV24-1|14|NA
CATSATGRGDTQYF
TGTGCCACCAGTGCTACAGGGAGGGGAGATACGCAGTATTTT
>NA|TRBJ1-1|TRBV3-1/TRBV3-2|13|NA
CASTPGVGSEAFF
TGTGCCAGCACCCCGGGGGTAGGGAGTGAAGCTTTCTTT
>few|TRBJ2-5|TRBV24-1|17|TRBD1
CATSDPQGVGSAETQYF
TGTGCCACCAGTGATCCACAGGGGGTAGGGAGTGCAGAGACCCAGTACTTC
>NA|TRBJ2-4|TRBV2|14|NA
CASKAGWSSNIQYF
TGTGCCAGCAAAGCAGGGTGGTCGTCCAACATTCAGTACTTC
>few|TRBJ2-7|TRBV18|13|TRBD1
CASSFGTANGQYF
TGTGCCAGCTCGTTTGGGACAGCGAACGGGCAGTACTTC
>NA|TRBJ1-1|TRBV19|14|TRBD1
CASTTIAGQNEAFF
TGTGCCAGTACCACGATTGCGGGACAGAATGAAGCTTTCTTT
>NA|TRBJ2-1|TRBV6-5|12|NA
CASSRTGGEQFF
TGTGCCAGCAGCCGTACTGGGGGGGAGCAGTTCTTC
>few|TRBJ2-7|TRBV10-3|11|NA
CAISDGYEQYF
TGTGCCATCAGTGACGGCTACGAGCAGTACTTC
>NA|TRBJ1-1|TRBV10-3|13|NA
CAISRQDDTEAFF
TGTGCCATCAGCCGACAGGACGACACTGAAGCTTTCTTT
>NA|TRBJ1-5|TRBV7-8|19|NA
CASSLALIAAAQGTQPQHF
TGTGCCAGCAGCTTAGCTCTGATTGCAGCTGCACAGGGTACTCAGCCCCAGCATTTT
>NA|TRBJ1-2|TRBV5-6|12|NA
CASSPDSRGYTF
TGTGCCAGCAGCCCGGACAGCCGTGGCTACACCTTC
>NA|TRBJ2-5|TRBV6-2/TRBV6-3|16|TRBD1
CASSYDREFFEETQYF
TGTGCCAGCAGTTATGACAGGGAGTTTTTTGAAGAGACCCAGTACTTC
>NA|TRBJ2-4|TRBV10-3|17|TRBD1
CAISESVATGGRYIQYF
TGTGCCATCAGTGAGTCAGTGGCGACAGGGGGGAGATACATTCAGTACTTC
>NA|TRBJ2-7|TRBV18|14|TRBD1
CASSPPGQGYEQYF
TGTGCCAGCTCACCACCGGGACAGGGCTACGAGCAGTACTTC
>once|TRBJ2-1|TRBV24-1|16|TRBD1
CATSDQTGLSYNEQFF
TGTGCCACCAGTGATCAGACAGGGCTCTCCTACAATGAGCAGTTCTTC
>NA|TRBJ1-2|TRBV19|13|NA
CASSIVGIDGYTF
TGTGCCAGTAGTATCGTGGGGATCGATGGCTACACCTTC
>NA|TRBJ1-2|TRBV6-5|14|TRBD1
CASSRQGLDYGYTF
TGTGCCAGCAGTCGACAGGGTTTAGACTATGGCTACACCTTC
>NA|TRBJ1-1|TRBV18|14|NA
CASSPTTAGTEAFF
TGTGCCAGCTCACCTACTACAGCGGGCACTGAAGCTTTCTTT
>NA|TRBJ2-1|TRBV23-1|18|NA
CASSQRLKKTADYNEQFF
TGCGCCAGCAGTCAACGTTTAAAGAAGACCGCCGACTACAATGAGCAGTTCTTC
>NA|TRBJ1-5|TRBV6-5|13|NA
CASIREGNQPQHF
TGTGCCAGCATAAGGGAGGGCAATCAGCCCCAGCATTTT
>NA|TRBJ2-2|TRBV2|14|NA
CASSAQGGIGELFF
TGTGCCAGCAGTGCCCAGGGGGGGATCGGGGAGCTGTTTTTT
>NA|TRBJ1-3|TRBV16|15|NA
CASSHSGAQGNTIYF
TGTGCCAGCAGCCATTCCGGGGCGCAAGGAAACACCATATATTTT
>NA|TRBJ1-1|TRBV5-6|15|NA
CASSSRTLSGTEAFF
TGTGCCAGCAGCTCCCGGACCCTGAGCGGCACTGAAGCTTTCTTT
>once|TRBJ2-1|TRBV6-5|14|TRBD2
CASSPGLATNEQFF
TGTGCCAGCAGTCCGGGACTAGCAACTAATGAGCAGTTCTTC
>NA|TRBJ2-5|TRBV5-1|15|NA
CASSLGGRGGETQYF
TGCGCCAGCAGCTTGGGGGGCAGGGGGGGAGAGACCCAGTACTTC
>NA|TRBJ1-1|TRBV14|13|TRBD1
CASSLYRGAEAFF
TGTGCCAGCAGCCTCTACAGGGGGGCTGAAGCTTTCTTT
>NA|TRBJ1-3|TRBV29-1|12|NA
CSVEVEGDTIYF
TGCAGCGTTGAAGTGGAGGGAGACACCATATATTTT
>NA|TRBJ1-1|TRBV11-2|18|TRBD1
CASSLVLQGARAGTEAFF
TGTGCCAGCAGCTTAGTGCTACAGGGGGCGCGGGCGGGCACTGAAGCTTTCTTT
>NA|TRBJ2-7|TRBV27|13|TRBD2
CASAGGVAYEQYF
TGTGCCAGCGCGGGGGGGGTAGCCTACGAGCAGTACTTC
>NA|TRBJ2-2|TRBV11-3|14|NA
CASSLVEDTGELFF
TGTGCCAGCAGCTTAGTTGAGGACACCGGGGAGCTGTTTTTT
>NA|TRBJ1-2|TRBV7-9|15|NA
CASSDTGSLHYGYTF
TGTGCCAGCAGCGATACAGGGTCCCTCCATTATGGCTACACCTTC
>once|TRBJ1-2|TRBV24-1|15|TRBD1
CATSDSDRENYGYTF
TGTGCCACCAGTGATAGTGACAGGGAAAACTATGGCTACACCTTC
>once|TRBJ1-1|TRBV30|14|TRBD1
CAWRRTGTNTEAFF
TGTGCCTGGAGACGGACAGGGACGAACACTGAAGCTTTCTTT
>once|TRBJ1-6|TRBV6-2/TRBV6-3|15|NA
CASSYPTAFGSPLHF
TGTGCCAGCAGTTACCCTACAGCTTTTGGATCACCCCTCCACTTT
>NA|TRBJ2-2|TRBV5-1|18|TRBD2
CASSLGGSGVANTGELFF
TGCGCCAGCAGCTTGGGAGGTAGCGGGGTAGCGAACACCGGGGAGCTGTTTTTT
>NA|TRBJ2-2|TRBV14|14|TRBD2
CASSPAGGAGELFF
TGTGCCAGCAGCCCAGCGGGGGGTGCCGGGGAGCTGTTTTTT
>NA|TRBJ2-5|TRBV27|12|NA
CASSLTGETQYF
TGTGCCAGCAGTTTAACTGGGGAGACCCAGTACTTC
>NA|TRBJ1-3|TRBV6-6|16|TRBD1
CASSLSQGATGNTIYF
TGTGCCAGCAGCCTCTCACAGGGGGCCACTGGAAACACCATATATTTT
>NA|TRBJ1-1|TRBV19|15|NA
CASSSRGSMNTEAFF
TGTGCCAGTAGTAGTCGGGGATCCATGAACACTGAAGCTTTCTTT
>NA|TRBJ1-4|TRBV5-1|14|NA
CASSPTATNEKLFF
TGCGCCAGCAGCCCGACAGCAACTAATGAAAAACTGTTTTTT
>few|TRBJ1-4|TRBV28|16|TRBD1
CASSSGTAATNEKLFF
TGTGCCAGCAGTTCGGGGACAGCTGCAACTAATGAAAAACTGTTTTTT
>NA|TRBJ1-1|TRBV3-1/TRBV3-2|13|NA
CASSQELVNGAFF
TGTGCCAGCAGCCAAGAGTTGGTGAATGGGGCTTTCTTT
>NA|TRBJ2-7|TRBV18|13|NA
CASSQRDKGEQYF
TGTGCCAGCTCACAACGGGACAAAGGCGAGCAGTACTTC